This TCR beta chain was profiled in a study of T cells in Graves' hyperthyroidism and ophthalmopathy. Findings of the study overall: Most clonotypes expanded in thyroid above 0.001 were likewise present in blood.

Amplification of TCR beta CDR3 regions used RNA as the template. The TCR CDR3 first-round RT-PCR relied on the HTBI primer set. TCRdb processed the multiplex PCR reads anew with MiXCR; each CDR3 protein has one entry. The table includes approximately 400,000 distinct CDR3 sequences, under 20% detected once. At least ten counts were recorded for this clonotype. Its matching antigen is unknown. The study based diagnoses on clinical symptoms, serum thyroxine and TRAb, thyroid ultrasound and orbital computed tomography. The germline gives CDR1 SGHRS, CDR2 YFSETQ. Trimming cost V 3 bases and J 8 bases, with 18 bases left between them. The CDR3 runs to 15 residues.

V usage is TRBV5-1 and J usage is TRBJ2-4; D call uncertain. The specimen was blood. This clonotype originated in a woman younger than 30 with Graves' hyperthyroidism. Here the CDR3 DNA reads TGCGCCAGCAGCTCCCGGACCGACTCCTTGGACATTCAGTACTTC. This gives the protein CASSSRTDSLDIQYF.